This T cell receptor beta chain was retrieved from a study of blood T cell repertoires in COVID-19. Study-level information: Sites across the United States, Italy and Spain contributed samples from acute and convalescent COVID-19. The analysed material was cDNA or gDNA that came from T cells, B-cell-depleted T cells, or PBMCs.

Study processing details: Estimation of nucleated cell counts was performed using reference gene primer amplification. Assay used: immunoSEQ multiplex PCR; TCRdb lists only in-frame clones, some missing. V, J and clone size are taken as reported in that table, and D and trimming were inferred from the DNA itself. Counted here are 170,000 or so clones, approximately 80% occurring once; the ten biggest clones make up 1.5% to 1.9%. V was pared by 1 base and J by 1 base, with 8 bases between. From germline, CDR1 is LGHDT and CDR2 YNNKEL (reference sequence). The CDR3 runs 14 residues. This receptor was identified in a human donor in a cohort sampled during active COVID-19. The chain joins TRBV3-1 (or the pseudogene TRBV3-2) to TRBJ2-7; unclear D gene. Sequenced sample: peripheral blood. CDR3 loop: CASSQASRSYEQYF. CDR3 in DNA: TGTGCCAGCAGCCAAGCTTCTCGGTCCTACGAGCAGTACTTC.